The 11 T cell receptor beta chains listed next were all sequenced from one sample in a study of T cells in women clearing cervical HPV infection. Only in-frame clones appear in the TCRdb table, and some are missing; sequencing was by immunoSEQ multiplex PCR. The sample totals about 32,000 clones; its top ten clones hold around 4%. Sequenced material: blood buffy coat. The receptors derive from a woman between 18 and 69 years old with a cervical HPV16 infection that either progressed to CIN3+ or cleared (not recorded which).

With respect to this clone: The sequence runs out 3 residues before the end of the CDR3; the remainder is reconstructed from the germline J gene. V is TRBV7-8 and J is TRBJ2-2; no definite D call. There are 12 residues in the CDR3. The germline gives CDR1 SGHVS, CDR2 FQNEAQ. CDR3 sequence reads: CASSLLSLQLFF. The sequenced CDR3 bases are TGTGCCAGCAGCTTACTATCATTACAG.

Points on this clone: The read terminates 3 residues before the CDR3 end, so the remaining end is supplied by the germline J gene. This chain links TRBV5-6 with TRBJ2-1, with 9 nucleotides matching TRBD1. Looked up from germline, CDR1 is SGHDT and CDR2 is YYEEEE. The CDR3 totals 14 residues. With V trimmed by 4 bases and J by 9 bases, 8 bases remained unmatched. CDR3 DNA (partial): TGTGCCAGCAGCGAACAGGGGGCAACGAGTGAG. Its translation: CASSEQGATSE. The whole CDR3 sequence reads CASSEQGATSEQFF.

On this clone: The read stops 3 residues short of the end of the CDR3; the missing end is completed from the germline J gene. The V call is TRBV20-1, the J call TRBJ2-2, with D maybe TRBD1 (5 bases). Germline CDR1 DFQATT, CDR2 SNEGSKA (reference sequence). The CDR3 length is 12 residues. With 6 bases removed from V and 1 base from J, the gap between germline ends came to 6 bases. CDR3 DNA, as far as it was read: TGCAGTGCCGACAGGAACACCGGGGAG. This gives the protein CSADRNTGE. In full, the CDR3 reads CSADRNTGELFF.

Details on this clone: The CDR3 end lies 3 residues beyond the end of the read and is filled in from the germline J gene. The chain has TRBV19 and TRBJ2-2; unclear D gene. Germline loops: CDR1 LNHDA, CDR2 SQIVND (reference sequence). The CDR3 length is 14 residues. V gave up 7 bases and J gave up 4 bases, with 13 bases separating them. The covered CDR3 bases are TGTGCCAGTATTATGCGCCCGGGCACCGGGGAG. It translates to CASIMRPGTGE. The CDR3 in full is CASIMRPGTGELFF.

Concerning this clone itself: The DNA ends 3 residues before the CDR3 does, and the rest of the CDR3 is filled in from the germline J gene. The chain joins TRBV18 to TRBJ2-3, with TRBD1 identical over 8 bases. The CDR3 runs to 15 residues. From germline, CDR1 is KGHSH and CDR2 LQKENI. CDR3 sequence: CASSPGGQANQPQYF. The CDR3 DNA, read in part, is TGTGCCAGCTCACCCGGGGGACAGGCTAATCAGCCG.

Concerning this clone itself: The CDR3 end is not reached by the read, which stops 3 residues before it; the germline J gene fills it in. This chain joins TRBV28 and TRBJ2-5; 8 nucleotides match TRBD1. V dropped 6 bases and J dropped 2; count of bases not matched to a gene: 5. CDR1 and CDR2 (germline): MDHEN, SYDVKM. The CDR3 has 14 residues. The CDR3 bases that were read are TGTGCCAGCAGCCCTGGGGACAGGCAAGAGACC. Translated, it gives CASSPGDRQET. The entire CDR3 sequence reads CASSPGDRQETQYF. Looking up the rest from reference TRBV28 and TRBJ2-5 gives the full variable domain: DVKVTQSSRYLVKRTGEKVFLECVQDMDHENMFWYRQDPGLGLRLIYFSYDVKMKEKGDIPEGYSVSREKKERFSLILESASTNQTSMYLCASSPGDRQETQYFGPGTRLLVL.

Concerning this clone itself: From the germline J gene comes the end of the CDR3, since the read stops 3 residues before it. The rearrangement joins TRBV5-6 to TRBJ2-3; TRBD2 matches at 10 bases. Germline values: CDR1 SGHDT, CDR2 YYEEEE. This CDR3 region has 15 residues. With 4 bases clipped from V and 3 bases from J, the junction kept 5 bases outside the gene matches. The CDR3 here is CASSRRTSGTDTQYF. The CDR3 bases that were read are TGTGCCAGCAGCCGCCGGACTAGCGGTACAGATACG.

With respect to this clone: The observed sequence ends 3 residues before the CDR3 terminus, with the missing tail filled in from the germline J gene. The chain links TRBV10-3 to TRBJ1-5, with TRBD1 identical over 10 bases. Germline CDR1 ENHRY, CDR2 SYGVKD. The CDR3 sequence is 15 residues long. Trimming took 8 bases from V and 2 from J; bases not matched to a gene: 6. The covered CDR3 bases are TGTGCCATCGGAGACAGGGGGCCTGGCAATCAGCCC. Protein: CAIGDRGPGNQP. The CDR3 in its entirety is CAIGDRGPGNQPQHF.

As regards this clone: The read comes to an end 3 residues before the CDR3 does, leaving the germline J gene to fill in the end. J is TRBJ2-7 and V is TRBV5-1, with D tentatively TRBD1 (6 bases). The CDR3 contains 13 residues. Trimming cost V 8 bases and J 4 bases, with 16 bases left between them. CDR1 and CDR2 (germline): SGHRS, YFSETQ. CDR3 sequence: CASRQTGFYEQYF. CDR3 DNA (partial): TGCGCCAGTCGACAAACAGGGTTTTACGAG.

In regard to this clone: The missing CDR3 end, 3 residues past where the read stops, is filled in from the germline J gene. V usage is TRBV19 and J usage is TRBJ2-4; D possibly corresponds to TRBD1 (5 bases). The germline CDR1 and CDR2 sequences are LNHDA and SQIVND (reference sequence). This CDR3 comprises 14 residues. The CDR3 sequence is CASSTPGPWEGQYF. The sequenced CDR3 bases are TGTGCCAGTAGTACCCCAGGGCCCTGGGAAGGT.

On this clone: Read sequence stops 3 residues before the CDR3 end, and the germline J gene provides the missing end. This sequence joins TRBV7-9 and TRBJ2-7; possibly TRBD1 for D (6 bases). CDR3 size: 13 residues. V shed 3 bases and J shed 6 bases, with 12 bases lying between them. Germline assignment: CDR1 SEHNR and CDR2 FQNEAQ (reference sequence). Partial CDR3 DNA: TGTGCCAGCAGCTTGGGGGCCGGGGTCGAG. Its protein product is CASSLGAGVE. The entire CDR3 protein is CASSLGAGVEQYF.